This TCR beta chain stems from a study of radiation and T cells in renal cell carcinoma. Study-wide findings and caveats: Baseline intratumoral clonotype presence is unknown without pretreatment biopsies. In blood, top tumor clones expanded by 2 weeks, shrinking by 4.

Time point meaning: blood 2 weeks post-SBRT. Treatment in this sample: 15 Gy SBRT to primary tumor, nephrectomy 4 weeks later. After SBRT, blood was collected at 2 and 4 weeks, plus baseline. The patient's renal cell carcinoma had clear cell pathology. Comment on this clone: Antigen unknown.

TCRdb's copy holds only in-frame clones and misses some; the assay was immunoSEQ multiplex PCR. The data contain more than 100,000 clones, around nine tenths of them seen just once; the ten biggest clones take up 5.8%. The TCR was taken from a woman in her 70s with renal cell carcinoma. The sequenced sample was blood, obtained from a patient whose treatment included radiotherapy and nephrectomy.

CDR3: CASSKTGRTDTQYF. As DNA, the CDR3 is TGTGCCAGCAGTAAAACGGGGCGCACAGATACGCAGTATTTT. The chain carries TRBV7-3 and TRBJ2-3; D possibly matches TRBD1 or TRBD2 (5 bases each). V lost 6 bases to trimming and J lost 1 base, with 11 bases between them. The CDR3 extends over 14 amino acids. CDR1 SGHTA and CDR2 FQGTGA come from the germline V gene.